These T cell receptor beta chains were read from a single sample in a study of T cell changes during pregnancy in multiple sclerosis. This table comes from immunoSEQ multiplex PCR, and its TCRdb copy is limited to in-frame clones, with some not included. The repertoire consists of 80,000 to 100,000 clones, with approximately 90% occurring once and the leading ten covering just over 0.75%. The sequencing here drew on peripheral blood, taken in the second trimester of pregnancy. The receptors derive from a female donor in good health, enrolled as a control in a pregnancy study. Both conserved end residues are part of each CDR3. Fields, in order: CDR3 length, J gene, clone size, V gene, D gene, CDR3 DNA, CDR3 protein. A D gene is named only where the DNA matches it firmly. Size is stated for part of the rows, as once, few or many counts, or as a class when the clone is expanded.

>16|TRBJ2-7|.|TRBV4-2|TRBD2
TGTGCCAGCAGCCAAGATCTAGGGGCGGGGGCCTACGAGCAGTACTTC
CASSQDLGAGAYEQYF
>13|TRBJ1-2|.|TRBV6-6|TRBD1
TGTGCCAGCAGCCGAGGACAGGACTATGGCTACACCTTC
CASSRGQDYGYTF
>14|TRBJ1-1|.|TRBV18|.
TGTGCCAGCTCACCACCGCGATTCGACACTGAAGCTTTCTTT
CASSPPRFDTEAFF
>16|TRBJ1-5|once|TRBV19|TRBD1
TGTGCCAGTAGTGCCGTGGACAGGGGGAGCAATCAGCCCCAGCATTTT
CASSAVDRGSNQPQHF
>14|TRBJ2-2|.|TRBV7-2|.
TGTGCCAGCAGCTGGTCAGAGAACACCGGGGAGCTGTTTTTT
CASSWSENTGELFF
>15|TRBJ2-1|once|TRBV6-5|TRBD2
TGTGCCAGCAGCCCGACTAGCGGGAAAAACAATGAGCAGTTCTTC
CASSPTSGKNNEQFF
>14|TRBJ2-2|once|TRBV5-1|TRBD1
TGCGCCAGCAGCTTCGGACAGGACACCGGGGAGCTGTTTTTT
CASSFGQDTGELFF
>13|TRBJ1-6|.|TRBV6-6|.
TGTGCCAGCGGGGGGGCCGTTAATTCACCCCTCCACTTT
CASGGAVNSPLHF
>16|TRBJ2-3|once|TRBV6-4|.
TGTGCCAGCAGTGACGAAGGGGGAGGGCTATCAGATACGCAGTATTTT
CASSDEGGGLSDTQYF
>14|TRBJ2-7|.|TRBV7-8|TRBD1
TGTGCCAGCAGCTCACGACAGGGGGCTGACGAGCAGTACTTC
CASSSRQGADEQYF
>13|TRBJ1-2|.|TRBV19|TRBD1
TGTGCCAGTAGTATCGACAGGGGGTATGGCTACACCTTC
CASSIDRGYGYTF
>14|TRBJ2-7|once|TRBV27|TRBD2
TGTGCCAGCAGCCCCCCGGGACTACCCTACGAGCAGTACTTC
CASSPPGLPYEQYF
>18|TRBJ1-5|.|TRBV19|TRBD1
TGTGCCAGTAGTAATAGGGGGACAGGGGGCAGAGGCAATCAGCCCCAGCATTTT
CASSNRGTGGRGNQPQHF
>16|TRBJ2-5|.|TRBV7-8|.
TGTGCCAGCAGCTCTATGACTAGTGCCATCCAAGAGACCCAGTACTTC
CASSSMTSAIQETQYF
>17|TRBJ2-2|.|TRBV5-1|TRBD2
TGCGCCAGCAGCTCGCCGTGGACTAGCGGAGGCACCGGGGAGCTGTTTTTT
CASSSPWTSGGTGELFF
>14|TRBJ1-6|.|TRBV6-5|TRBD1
TGTGCCAGCAGTAGGGACAGCTATAATTCACCCCTCCACTTT
CASSRDSYNSPLHF